The source of this TCR beta chain is a study of molecular identifiers for immune sequencing clone quantification. Overall study findings and caveats: Highly expanded clones may be undercounted when identical TCR molecules share barcodes.

Deletions cut 6 bases from V and 7 bases from J, with 24 bases between. Germline CDR1 is SNHLY and CDR2 is FYNNEI. This CDR3 has 16 amino acids. Between roughly 18,000 and 1,100,000 sorted cells, with 10%, 30% or 50% RNA, yielded naive CD8 libraries. Naive CD8 T cells were FACS-sorted by CD8+CD4-CCR7+CD45RA+ markers. Libraries of bulk TCR were made by previously described methods (with listed TCR primers). MiXCR, run by TCRdb on the PCR reads, gives a single entry per CDR3 protein. The table includes fewer than 350,000 distinct CDR3 sequences, around a fifth detected once. On this clonotype itself: No antigen is known for it.

The TCR sequence derives from a human donor in good health. Some libraries in this study had Jurkat cell RNA spiked in. The chain carries TRBV2 and TRBJ1-1, with a possible D match to TRBD1 (6 bases). Sample: naive CD8+ T cells from blood, with Jurkat cell RNA spiked in. The subset is: FACS-sorted CD8+CD4-CCR7+CD45RA+ naive T cells. CDR3 in amino acids: CASSGLPGRGAHEAFF. For the CDR3, the DNA is TGTGCCAGCAGCGGGTTACCGGGACGGGGGGCCCATGAAGCTTTCTTT. The full variable domain, rest sourced from reference TRBV2 and TRBJ1-1, is EPEVTQTPSHQVTQMGQEVILRCVPISNHLYFYWYRQILGQKVEFLVSFYNNEISEKSEIFDDQFSVERPDGSNFTLKIRSTKLEDSAMYFCASSGLPGRGAHEAFFGQGTRLTVV.